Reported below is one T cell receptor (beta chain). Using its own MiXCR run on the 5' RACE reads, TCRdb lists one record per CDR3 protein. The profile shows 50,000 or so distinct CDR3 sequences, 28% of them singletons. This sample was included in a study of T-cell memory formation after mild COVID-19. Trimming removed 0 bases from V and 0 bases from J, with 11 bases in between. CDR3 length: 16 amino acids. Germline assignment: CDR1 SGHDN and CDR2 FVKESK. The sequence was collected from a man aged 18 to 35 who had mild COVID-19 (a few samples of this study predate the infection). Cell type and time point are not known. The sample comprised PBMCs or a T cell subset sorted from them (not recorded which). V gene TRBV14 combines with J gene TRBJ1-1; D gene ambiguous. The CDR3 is CASSQDPQSLNTEAFF. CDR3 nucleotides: TGTGCCAGCAGCCAAGACCCACAGAGTTTGAACACTGAAGCTTTCTTT.